This TCR beta chain was profiled in a study of T cells after yellow fever vaccination. Note on this clonotype: The antigen is unknown.

Germline CDR1 DFQATT, CDR2 SNEGSKA (reference sequence). Between the trimmed V and J ends, which lost 1 base and 0 bases, there was a span of 3 bases. This CDR3 spans 12 amino acids. General study points: Weaker, the secondary response had a peak occurring faster, on day 5 versus 15. Subsequent booster samples again held most clones from primary vaccination (more than 95% CD4, about 90% CD8). Abundant clonotypes from the bulk population could get into FACS-sorted repertoires as contaminants.

The authors made TCR cDNA by 5'RACE template switching, adding a universal primer site and UMIs. TCRdb processed the 5' RACE reads anew with MiXCR; each CDR3 protein has one entry. There are around 550,000 distinct CDR3 sequences in the sample; about a fifth occur only once, and 13% to 15% lies in the top ten. This chain connects TRBV20-1 to TRBJ1-2, with D uncertain. The clonotype comes from a man in his thirties or forties who received the YFV17D yellow fever vaccine. The material was PBMCs, obtained 15 days after the yellow fever booster vaccination. CDR3 region: CSARVANYGYTF. CDR3 DNA sequence: TGCAGTGCTAGAGTGGCTAACTATGGCTACACCTTC.